The entry below describes one T cell receptor beta chain. Antigen: not known. The CDR3 runs to 16 residues. The germline V gene encodes CDR1 MNHEY and CDR2 SVGAGI. The germline V and J ends were trimmed by 6 bases and 3 bases, with 17 bases remaining between them. PCR amplification relied on 60 Vbeta primers (plus 13 Jbeta primers). Profiled with immunoSEQ multiplex PCR; TCRdb holds only in-frame clones, not every one. The sample carries 190,000 or so clones, approximately 82% recorded once. This sample was included in a study of cytomegalovirus exposure and HLA in healthy donors. The wider study: The Caucasian-associated ancestry cluster contained 81% of the approximately 430 genotyped donors.

Study results and limitations: TRBV6-2, TRBV6-3 and some other V segments were excluded as indistinguishable. Reportedly, HLA-A and HLA-B alleles of most subjects were accurately predicted from TCR beta.

The receptor comes from a woman in her fifties or sixties in good health and CMV-seropositive. The specimen sequenced was PBMCs. The chain joins TRBV6-5 to TRBJ2-2; maybe TRBD1 (5 bases). CDR3 region: CASRYPPDTYTGELFF. The CDR3 DNA follows: TGTGCCAGCAGGTACCCACCGGACACTTACACCGGGGAGCTGTTTTTT.